This entry lists 29 T cell receptor beta chains sequenced from one sample in a study of T cells in Graves' hyperthyroidism and ophthalmopathy. TCR beta CDR3 sequences were amplified from RNA transcripts. Using the HTBI primer set, a first-round RT-PCR was run on the TCR CDR3. TCRdb re-called the multiplex PCR reads with MiXCR, one entry per CDR3 protein. The profile shows a few hundred thousand distinct CDR3 sequences, around 15% of them singletons. Sequenced material: blood. The receptors originated from a woman aged 60-75 years with Graves' ophthalmopathy.

This sequence joins TRBV5-6 and TRBJ1-6; a weak D match, TRBD1 (5 bases). CDR1 is SGHDT and CDR2 is YYEEEE in the germline V gene. The V gene lost 2 bases and the J gene lost 7 bases, with 10 bases spanning the gap. This CDR3 is built from 14 residues. This CDR3 is CASSLIRGNSPLHF. CDR3 bases: TGTGCCAGCAGCTTAATAAGGGGAAATTCACCCCTCCACTTT.

A few counts support this clonotype. The rearrangement links TRBV12-3 or TRBV12-4 to TRBJ2-5; the D gene could be TRBD1 or TRBD2 (6 bases each). There are 16 residues in the CDR3. Trimming removed 5 bases at V and 2 bases at J, with 18 bases between. Written as DNA, the CDR3 is TGTGCCAGCAGTCGTCAAACAGGGAGGCTACAAGAGACCCAGTACTTC. Its protein product is CASSRQTGRLQETQYF.

As concerns this clonotype: This may stem from a read error, because a much larger clone lies one nucleotide away. V is TRBV12-3 or TRBV12-4 and J is TRBJ1-6; tentatively, D is TRBD1 (5 bases). The CDR3 has 16 amino acids. V shed 4 bases and J shed 9 bases, with 19 bases lying between them. The CDR3 nucleotides read TGTGCCAGCAGTTCGACCTATGTGGGACCGAGTTCACCCCTCCACTTT. It is translated as CASSSTYVGPSSPLHF.

This clonotype was picked up many times. The chain has TRBV7-2 and TRBJ2-5; D remains unclear. The CDR3 is 12 residues long. V lost 3 bases to trimming and J lost 3 bases, with 5 bases between them. CDR1 and CDR2 (germline): SGHTA, FQGNSA. The CDR3 DNA reads as TGTGCCAGCAGCTTGACCGAAGAGACCCAGTACTTC. Its translation: CASSLTEETQYF. Full variable domain (missing parts from reference TRBV7-2 and TRBJ2-5): GAGVSQSPSNKVTEKGKDVELRCDPISGHTALYWYRQSLGQGLEFLIYFQGNSAPDKSGLPSDRFSAERTGGSVSTLTIQRTQQEDSAVYLCASSLTEETQYFGPGTRLLVL.

This clonotype was counted ten times or more. CDR3 protein: CASSPGVQSEQYF. The CDR3 DNA reads as TGTGCCAGCTCACCAGGGGTCCAGAGTGAGCAGTACTTC. The chain uses TRBV18 and TRBJ2-7; D not certain. CDR3 length: 13 residues. V lost 2 bases to trimming and J lost 7 bases, with 12 bases between them. Germline V gene lookup returns CDR1 KGHSH and CDR2 LQKENI.

The chain carries TRBV4-2 and TRBJ1-1; 10 nucleotides match TRBD1. The germline CDR1 and CDR2 sequences are LGHNA and YNFKEQ. This CDR3 comprises 15 residues. The V gene end was trimmed by 5 bases and the J gene end by 3 bases; junction bases not matched to a gene: 6. The CDR3 spells CASSGRTGGDTEAFF. The DNA for the CDR3 is TGTGCCAGCAGCGGCCGGACAGGGGGTGACACTGAAGCTTTCTTT.

This clonotype was seen many times. This chain connects TRBV5-1 to TRBJ2-1, with TRBD1 matching 7 bases. Germline CDR1 reads SGHRS; CDR2 reads YFSETQ. V lost 4 bases and J lost 2; bases outside the gene matches: 9. This CDR3 has 16 amino acids. The CDR3 loop is CASSAIPRGTYNEQFF. CDR3 sequence (DNA): TGCGCCAGCAGCGCCATCCCCAGGGGGACCTACAATGAGCAGTTCTTC.

This clonotype was counted many times. The chain combines TRBV6-5 with TRBJ2-3, with D perhaps TRBD2 (5 bases). The V gene lost 0 bases and the J gene lost 6 bases, with 7 bases spanning the gap. This CDR3 region has 13 residues. CDR1 is MNHEY and CDR2 is SVGAGI in the germline V gene. The CDR3 DNA reads TGTGCCAGCAGTTACTCGACTACCGATACGCAGTATTTT. It specifies CASSYSTTDTQYF.

This clonotype was observed many times. The chain uses TRBV7-9 and TRBJ2-3; possibly TRBD1 for D (6 bases). Germline assignment: CDR1 SEHNR and CDR2 FQNEAQ (reference sequence). V was trimmed by 6 bases and J by 3 bases, leaving 13 bases between them. The CDR3 totals 14 residues. CDR3: CASSSGASTDTQYF. The CDR3 nucleotides are TGTGCCAGCAGTTCAGGGGCTTCGACAGATACGCAGTATTTT.

This clonotype was seen at least ten times. This chain connects TRBV5-1 to TRBJ2-5; 8 nucleotides match TRBD2. The CDR3 sequence is 17 residues long. Germline CDR1 and CDR2: SGHRS and YFSETQ. V gave up 3 bases and J gave up 0 bases; unmatched junction bases: 10. Here the CDR3 reads CASSSLSVAGNQETQYF. CDR3 coding DNA: TGCGCCAGCAGCTCCCTCTCAGTAGCGGGGAACCAAGAGACCCAGTACTTC.

The chain employs TRBV28 and TRBJ1-1; D is possibly TRBD1 (6 bases). Germline-derived CDR1 and CDR2 are MDHEN and SYDVKM. V lost 7 bases and J 0 bases, leaving 12 bases between the germline ends. This CDR3 spans 14 amino acids. The CDR3 protein is CASIPAGVNTEAFF. The CDR3 DNA reads TGTGCCAGCATCCCGGCAGGGGTGAACACTGAAGCTTTCTTT.

This clonotype was found many times. V gene TRBV4-2 combines with J gene TRBJ2-2, with D uncertain. Per the germline V gene, CDR1 is LGHNA and CDR2 is YNFKEQ. Trimming cost V 0 bases and J 1 base, with 9 bases left between them. CDR3 size: 16 residues. CDR3 sequence: CASSQEALMNTGELFF. DNA of the CDR3: TGTGCCAGCAGCCAAGAGGCACTGATGAACACCGGGGAGCTGTTTTTT.

This clonotype was recorded at least ten times. This sequence joins TRBV12-3 or TRBV12-4 and TRBJ2-4; 7 bases fit TRBD2. The CDR3 consists of 17 residues. Losses at the gene ends were 3 bases for V and 1 base for J; bases not matched to a gene: 9. CDR3 sequence reads: CASSLGVVGGAKNIQYF. The CDR3 coding sequence is TGTGCCAGCAGTTTGGGAGTGGTCGGGGGGGCCAAAAACATTCAGTACTTC.

This clonotype occurred many times. The chain employs TRBV19 and TRBJ2-5; no firm D call. Trimming shortened V by 3 bases and J by 2 bases, and 13 bases separated the two germline ends. The germline CDR1 and CDR2 sequences are LNHDA and SQIVND (reference sequence). This CDR3 region has 15 residues. The CDR3 coding sequence is TGTGCCAGTAGTATCGACCTCGGACCACAAGAGACCCAGTACTTC. Translating it yields CASSIDLGPQETQYF.

Many counts were recorded for this clonotype. This chain uses TRBV9 with TRBJ1-1; a possible D gene is TRBD1 (6 bases). CDR3 length: 13 residues. The ends were cut back, 3 bases at V and 4 bases at J, with 10 bases in the middle. Germline V gene lookup returns CDR1 SGDLS and CDR2 YYNGEE. The CDR3 here is CASSAQGSTEAFF. CDR3 bases: TGTGCCAGCAGCGCACAGGGCAGCACTGAAGCTTTCTTT.

This clonotype was seen ten or more times. The chain combines TRBV7-9 with TRBJ2-1; D possibly matches TRBD1 or TRBD2 (6 bases each). CDR3 length: 16 amino acids. Trimming stripped 5 bases from V and 4 bases from J, with 18 bases between. CDR1 SEHNR and CDR2 FQNEAQ come from the germline V gene (reference sequence). The CDR3 sequence: CASSVGGGGLYNEQFF. CDR3 coding DNA: TGTGCCAGCAGCGTCGGGGGCGGCGGCCTTTACAATGAGCAGTTCTTC.

This clonotype was counted a single time. This rearrangement joins TRBV2 to TRBJ2-1; no clear D gene. Per the germline V gene, CDR1 is SNHLY and CDR2 is FYNNEI. The CDR3 consists of 15 residues. V was clipped by 6 bases and J by 0 bases, with 12 bases between them. This chain's CDR3 is CASSVEGNSYNEQFF. The CDR3 nucleotides are TGTGCCAGCAGCGTAGAAGGTAACTCCTACAATGAGCAGTTCTTC.

In its sample, this clonotype was seen a few times. V usage is TRBV2 and J usage is TRBJ2-5, with a tentative D call TRBD2 (5 bases). Germline CDR1 is SNHLY and CDR2 is FYNNEI. Trimming took off 7 bases at V and 1 base at J, with 13 bases between the two ends. The CDR3 runs to 14 residues. CDR3 region: CASIPGNSQETQYF. CDR3 DNA: TGTGCCAGCATCCCCGGGAACAGCCAAGAGACCCAGTACTTC.

CDR3 residues: CSAWPSSGDINTEAFF. Written as DNA, the CDR3 is TGCAGTGCTTGGCCCAGTTCGGGGGATATAAACACTGAAGCTTTCTTT. The chain carries TRBV20-1 and TRBJ1-1; D perhaps matches TRBD1 (5 bases). The V and J ends lost 5 bases and 2 bases respectively, with 21 bases between them. Germline V lookup: CDR1 DFQATT, CDR2 SNEGSKA (reference sequence). There are 16 residues in the CDR3.

With regard to this clonotype: This may be a read error: a much more frequent sequence differs by one nucleotide. The chain has TRBV5-1 and TRBJ2-1; 10 bases agree with TRBD2. Germline CDR1 is SGHRS and CDR2 is YFSETQ. The CDR3 runs to 16 residues. V lost 1 base, J lost 4 bases, and 5 bases stayed unmatched. The CDR3 is CASSLTASGSYNEQFF. DNA of the CDR3: TGCGCCAGCAGCTTGACGGCTAGCGGGAGTTACAATGAGCAGTTCTTC.

This sequence joins TRBV6-1 and TRBJ2-7; D possibly corresponds to TRBD1 (5 bases). CDR3 size: 13 residues. Germline CDR1 MNHNS, CDR2 SASEGT. Trimming took 8 bases from V and 0 from J, leaving 11 bases between them. In DNA form, the CDR3 reads TGTGCCAGCCGGCAGGGAAGCTCCTACGAGCAGTACTTC. Protein sequence: CASRQGSSYEQYF.

The J gene is TRBJ2-3, the V gene TRBV5-1, with 13 nucleotides matching TRBD2. The V gene end was trimmed by 4 bases and the J gene end by 4 bases; junction bases not matched to a gene: 6. The CDR3 length is 16 residues. Germline values: CDR1 SGHRS, CDR2 YFSETQ. The CDR3 loop is CASSHNGLAGADTQYF. The DNA of the CDR3 is TGCGCCAGCAGCCACAACGGACTAGCGGGGGCAGATACGCAGTATTTT.

This clonotype was seen at least ten times. The chain uses TRBV3-1 and TRBJ1-6, with D possibly matching TRBD1 (5 bases). V gave up 4 bases and J gave up 8 bases, with 9 bases separating them. From germline, CDR1 is LGHDT and CDR2 YNNKEL (reference sequence). The CDR3 consists of 13 residues. The CDR3: CASSLGVYSPLHF. DNA of the CDR3: TGTGCCAGCAGCCTGGGGGTTTATTCACCCCTCCACTTT. The entire variable domain, with the rest obtained from reference TRBV3-1 and TRBJ1-6, is as follows: DTAVSQTPKYLVTQMGNDKSIKCEQNLGHDTMYWYKQDSKKFLKIMFSYNNKELIINETVPNRFSPKSPDKAHLNLHINSLELGDSAVYFCASSLGVYSPLHFGNGTRLTVT.

This clonotype was picked up many times. CDR3 amino acids: CASSLGRLAGGNEQFF. The CDR3 DNA sequence: TGCGCCAGCAGCTTGGGCCGACTAGCGGGAGGAAATGAGCAGTTCTTC. The rearrangement joins TRBV5-1 to TRBJ2-1; 13 bases map to TRBD2. Trimming took 0 bases from V and 7 from J; bases not matched to a gene: 4. This CDR3 spans 16 amino acids. Germline CDR1 is SGHRS and CDR2 is YFSETQ.

This clonotype was seen a few times. The chain's CDR3 is CASSAGTATYEQYF. The CDR3 DNA is TGTGCCAGCAGTGCGGGGACAGCCACCTACGAGCAGTACTTC. This chain uses TRBV2 with TRBJ2-7; 7 positions agree with TRBD1. V gave up 4 bases and J gave up 2 bases; unmatched junction bases: 5. The CDR3 has 14 amino acids. The V gene's germline CDR1 is SNHLY and CDR2 FYNNEI.

There are many counts of this clonotype. The chain is built from TRBV20-1 and TRBJ2-1; the match to TRBD1 covers 8 bases. The CDR3 is 14 amino acids. The J segment lost 3 bases and the V segment lost 6 bases, leaving 7 bases of the junction unmatched. Germline values: CDR1 DFQATT, CDR2 SNEGSKA (reference sequence). The CDR3 coding sequence is TGCAGTGCCCATCAGGGGGCCAACTACAATGAGCAGTTCTTC. It translates to CSAHQGANYNEQFF.

The chain uses TRBV10-3 and TRBJ1-1; possibly TRBD1 for D (5 bases). This CDR3 region has 13 residues. The germline V and J ends were trimmed by 4 bases and 4 bases, with 10 bases remaining between them. CDR1 is ENHRY and CDR2 is SYGVKD in the germline V gene. The CDR3 is CAISGGVSTEAFF. The CDR3 DNA is TGTGCCATCAGTGGGGGCGTTAGCACTGAAGCTTTCTTT.

In its sample, this clonotype was seen many times. The chain has TRBV28 and TRBJ1-2; D call uncertain. Per the germline V gene, CDR1 is MDHEN and CDR2 is SYDVKM. V lost 4 bases and J lost 4, with 13 bases in between. The CDR3 covers 14 residues. In DNA, the CDR3 is TGTGCCAGCAGTTCCCGGGCCGAGGGCTATGGCTACACCTTC. It codes for CASSSRAEGYGYTF.

This rearrangement joins TRBV3-1 to TRBJ2-3; D is possibly TRBD2 (6 bases). Trimming shortened V by 0 bases and J by 7 bases, and 17 bases separated the two germline ends. CDR1 is LGHDT and CDR2 is YNNKEL in the germline V gene (reference sequence). This CDR3 spans 16 amino acids. CDR3 sequence reads: CASSQEEDYPRNTQYF. CDR3 nucleotides: TGTGCCAGCAGCCAAGAGGAGGACTACCCCCGGAATACGCAGTATTTT.